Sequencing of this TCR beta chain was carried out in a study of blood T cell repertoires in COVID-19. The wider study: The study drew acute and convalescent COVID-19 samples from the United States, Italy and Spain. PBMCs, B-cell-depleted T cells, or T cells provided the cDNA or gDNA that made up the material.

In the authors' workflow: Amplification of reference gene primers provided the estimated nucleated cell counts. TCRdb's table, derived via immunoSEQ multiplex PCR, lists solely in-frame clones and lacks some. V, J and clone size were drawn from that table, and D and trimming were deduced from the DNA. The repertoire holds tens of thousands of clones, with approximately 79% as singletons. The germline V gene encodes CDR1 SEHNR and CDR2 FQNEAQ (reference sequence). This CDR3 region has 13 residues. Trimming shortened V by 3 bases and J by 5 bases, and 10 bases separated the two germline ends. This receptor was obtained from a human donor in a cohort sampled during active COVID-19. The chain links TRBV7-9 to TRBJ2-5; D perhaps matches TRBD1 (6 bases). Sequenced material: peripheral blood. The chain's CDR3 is CASSLNRDETQYF. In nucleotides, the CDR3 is TGTGCCAGCAGCTTGAACAGGGACGAGACCCAGTACTTC.